This T cell receptor beta chain was identified during a study of T cells and Merkel cell carcinoma outcomes. Study-wide results and limits: Reportedly, T-cell repertoire with density predicts Merkel cell carcinoma outcomes.

Concerning this clone itself: What it binds is unknown.

TCRdb's copy holds only in-frame clones and misses some; the assay was immunoSEQ multiplex PCR. Among more than 9,500 clones, 95% to 96% were seen once, and the ten largest hold approximately 0.97%. The sample taken for sequencing was tumor tissue from Merkel cell carcinoma. This TCR came from a human donor with Merkel cell carcinoma.

CDR3 region: CASSLVGTPYNEQFF. For the CDR3, the DNA is TGTGCCAGCAGCTTAGTCGGGACACCTTACAATGAGCAGTTCTTC. This chain uses TRBV7-8 with TRBJ2-1; the D gene is possibly TRBD1 (6 bases). CDR3 length: 15 residues. The V gene lost 1 base and the J gene lost 4 bases, with 11 bases spanning the gap. Germline V gives CDR1 SGHVS, CDR2 FQNEAQ.